Presented here are 19 T cell receptor beta chains from one specimen sequenced in a study of beta chain features in type 1 diabetes. What was sequenced were expressed TCRB transcripts, since all of the isolated RNA had been reverse transcribed. Sequencing was performed with immunoSEQ multiplex PCR; in TCRdb, only in-frame clones are kept and a portion is missing. The sample has about 620,000 clones; 15% to 18% are singletons. Sequenced: naive CD4+ T cells from blood. These receptors all stem from a man younger than 35 in good health.

The chain joins TRBV5-1 to TRBJ2-5; 9 nucleotides agree with TRBD1. This CDR3 has 14 residues. Germline CDR1 and CDR2: SGHRS and YFSETQ. The V gene end was trimmed by 4 bases and the J gene end by 1 base; junction bases not matched to a gene: 2. CDR3 protein: CASSGTGSQETQYF. The CDR3 DNA is TGCGCCAGCAGCGGGACAGGGAGCCAAGAGACCCAGTACTTC.

The chain is built from TRBV4-2 and TRBJ1-1; D is perhaps TRBD1 (6 bases). Trimming shortened V by 0 bases and J by 5 bases, and 16 bases separated the two germline ends. The CDR3 runs to 16 residues. Germline values: CDR1 LGHNA, CDR2 YNFKEQ. The CDR3, as DNA: TGTGCCAGCAGCCAAGAAACTCGGCAGGGGAGTACTGAAGCTTTCTTT. Its protein is CASSQETRQGSTEAFF.

J is TRBJ2-7 and V is TRBV7-8; no firm D call. Trimming removed 1 base from V and 1 base from J, with 11 bases in between. In germline, CDR1 is SGHVS, CDR2 FQNEAQ. The CDR3 is made up of 15 amino acids. The DNA for the CDR3 is TGTGCCAGCAGCTTAGTCGCCCAGGTATCCTACGAGCAGTACTTC. Translating it yields CASSLVAQVSYEQYF. Full variable domain (outside the CDR3, taken from reference TRBV7-8 and TRBJ2-7): GAGVSQSPRYKVAKRGQDVALRCDPISGHVSLFWYQQALGQGPEFLTYFQNEAQLDKSGLPSDRFFAERPEGSVSTLKIQRTQQEDSAVYLCASSLVAQVSYEQYFGPGTRLTVT.

The table lists this clone with many counts. The chain joins TRBV13 to TRBJ1-4; D is ambiguous. The CDR3 length is 15 residues. The V gene's germline CDR1 is PRHDT and CDR2 FYEKMQ (reference sequence). V was shortened by 5 bases and J by 6 bases, with 16 bases between the two germline ends. This chain's CDR3 is CASSTHRVGDEKLFF. The CDR3 coding sequence is TGTGCCAGCAGCACCCACAGAGTAGGAGATGAAAAACTGTTTTTT.

The J gene is TRBJ2-3, the V gene TRBV7-2, with D perhaps assigned TRBD1 or TRBD2 (5 bases each). The CDR3 has 19 residues. Trimming left V 5 bases short and J 7 bases short, with 31 bases between. Looked up from germline, CDR1 is SGHTA and CDR2 is FQGNSA. CDR3 bases: TGTGCCAGCAGCGCCCGTCGGGGCAGCGGATTCGGGGTGTTGAATACGCAGTATTTT. Amino acids: CASSARRGSGFGVLNTQYF. Complete variable domain (other parts from reference TRBV7-2 and TRBJ2-3): GAGVSQSPSNKVTEKGKDVELRCDPISGHTALYWYRQSLGQGLEFLIYFQGNSAPDKSGLPSDRFSAERTGGSVSTLTIQRTQQEDSAVYLCASSARRGSGFGVLNTQYFGPGTRLTVL.

V gene TRBV5-4 combines with J gene TRBJ2-1; TRBD2 aligns across 16 bases. V was clipped by 2 bases and J by 14 bases; unmatched bases: 19. Germline V gene sequence: CDR1 SGHNT, CDR2 YYREEE (reference sequence). This CDR3 comprises 19 residues. The CDR3 here is CASSFPGLAGGPGGGEKFF. CDR3 DNA sequence: TGTGCCAGCAGCTTTCCGGGACTAGCGGGAGGGCCGGGGGGAGGAGAAAAGTTCTTC.

This chain uses TRBV18 with TRBJ2-1; 11 bases match TRBD2. Germline V gene lookup returns CDR1 KGHSH and CDR2 LQKENI. The CDR3 is 18 residues long. Trimming removed 2 bases from V and 0 bases from J; junction bases left unmatched: 6. The chain's CDR3 is CASSPGLAGGGSYNEQFF. The CDR3 nucleotides are TGTGCCAGCTCACCAGGGCTAGCGGGAGGTGGCTCCTACAATGAGCAGTTCTTC.

This chain uses TRBV10-3 with TRBJ2-2; TRBD1 matches at 10 bases. V lost 3 bases, J lost 2 bases, and 3 bases stayed unmatched. Germline CDR1 is ENHRY and CDR2 is SYGVKD. The length of the CDR3 is 16 residues. DNA for the CDR3: TGTGCCATCAGTGACGGGACAGGGGCCAACACCGGGGAGCTGTTTTTT. This translates into CAISDGTGANTGELFF.

The chain is built from TRBV28 and TRBJ2-6; the D is unclear. The CDR3 is 15 amino acids. Trimming shortened V by 1 base and J by 1 base, and 5 bases separated the two germline ends. Germline V gives CDR1 MDHEN, CDR2 SYDVKM. The CDR3 sequence is CASSLYGSGANVLTF. The CDR3 DNA reads TGTGCCAGCAGTTTATATGGATCTGGGGCCAACGTCCTGACTTTC.

This clone turned up a few times. This rearrangement joins TRBV10-3 to TRBJ1-2; 9 bases line up with TRBD1. Germline V gene data show CDR1 as ENHRY and CDR2 as SYGVKD. V gave up 4 bases and J gave up 4 bases; unmatched junction bases: 4. The CDR3 loop spans 14 amino acids. The CDR3 spells CAISGTDRGYGYTF. The CDR3 DNA reads TGTGCCATCAGTGGGACGGACAGGGGCTATGGCTACACCTTC.

This rearrangement joins TRBV28 to TRBJ2-7, with D possibly TRBD2 on 7 matching bases. The germline gives CDR1 MDHEN, CDR2 SYDVKM. CDR3 length: 13 residues. Trimming stripped 6 bases from V and 4 bases from J, with 13 bases between. Here the CDR3 reads CASRQGGSYEQYF. For the CDR3, the DNA is TGTGCCAGCAGACAGGGAGGGTCTTACGAGCAGTACTTC.

The table lists this clone with a few counts. The rearrangement uses TRBV7-2 and TRBJ1-1; D might be TRBD1 (5 bases). Looked up from germline, CDR1 is SGHTA and CDR2 is FQGNSA. Trimming shortened V by 2 bases and J by 1 base, and 8 bases separated the two germline ends. This CDR3 contains 14 residues. Here the CDR3 DNA reads TGTGCCAGCAGCTTACAGGGATCGAACACTGAAGCTTTCTTT. Translation gives CASSLQGSNTEAFF.

This chain joins TRBV6-5 and TRBJ1-3, with 8 positions matching TRBD1. The CDR3 has 15 amino acids. CDR1 MNHEY and CDR2 SVGAGI come from the germline V gene. Trimming at V came to 5 bases and at J to 2 bases, leaving 5 bases not matched to a gene. CDR3 nucleotides: TGTGCCAGCAGTCGGATACAGGGGGCTGGAAACACCATATATTTT. It codes for CASSRIQGAGNTIYF.

The rearrangement links TRBV25-1 to TRBJ2-5; a weak D match, TRBD2 (5 bases). Germline-derived CDR1 and CDR2 are MGHDK and SYGVNS. CDR3 length: 13 amino acids. Deletions cut 6 bases from V and 3 bases from J, with 11 bases between. For the CDR3, the DNA is TGTGCCAGCAGGGAACCCGGGGAAGAGACCCAGTACTTC. It encodes CASREPGEETQYF.

This clone was recorded a few times. The CDR3 protein is CASSWGRVGTDTQYF. The CDR3 DNA follows: TGCGCCAGCAGCTGGGGCAGGGTGGGGACAGATACGCAGTATTTT. The chain employs TRBV5-1 and TRBJ2-3, with D possibly being TRBD1 (5 bases). V was pared by 3 bases and J by 3 bases, with 14 bases between. The germline gives CDR1 SGHRS, CDR2 YFSETQ. The CDR3 extends over 15 amino acids.

V usage is TRBV7-2 and J usage is TRBJ2-7; D ambiguous. CDR3 size: 14 residues. The V gene's germline CDR1 is SGHTA and CDR2 FQGNSA. V dropped 5 bases and J dropped 7 bases, with 18 bases sitting between them. Here the CDR3 DNA reads TGTGCCAGCAGCCCAAGGCGGCCCCCCGTGGAGCAGTACTTC. Amino acids: CASSPRRPPVEQYF.

This clone was detected only a few times. The chain has TRBV6-6 and TRBJ2-3; the match to TRBD2 covers 7 bases. Trimming cost V 6 bases and J 2 bases; bases outside gene matches: 5. Per germline, CDR1 MNHNY and CDR2 SVGAGI (reference sequence). This CDR3 is built from 14 residues. The CDR3 DNA follows: TGTGCCAGCAGGGGAAGCGGGATCACAGATACGCAGTATTTT. Amino acids: CASRGSGITDTQYF.

In this sample, this clone turned up a few times. CDR3 protein: CASSLDSVGEYF. The DNA for the CDR3 is TGTGCCAGCAGCTTAGATTCTGTAGGGGAGTACTTC. The chain recombines TRBV7-9 with TRBJ2-5; tentatively, D is TRBD1 (5 bases). The V gene's germline CDR1 is SEHNR and CDR2 FQNEAQ (reference sequence). V lost 1 base and J 12 bases, leaving 12 bases between the germline ends. The CDR3 loop spans 12 amino acids.

The chain employs TRBV9 and TRBJ1-4, with D possibly matching TRBD1 (5 bases). There are 15 residues in the CDR3. Germline V CDR1 and CDR2: SGDLS, YYNGEE. Trimming removed 2 bases from V and 5 bases from J, with 13 bases in between. CDR3 nucleotides: TGTGCCAGCAGCGTCTCCACAGGCGTCAATGAAAAACTGTTTTTT. Residues: CASSVSTGVNEKLFF.